This T cell receptor beta chain was documented in a study of shared clonotypes between healthy human individuals. Whole-study findings and limits: Memory subsets had estimated richness that was generally smaller than that of naive subsets. Generation probability values for non-shared clonotypes were lower than those for clonotypes shared by all four donors. Researchers sampled blood only, noting tissue repertoires likely differ.

About this clone: Its antigen is unidentified.

Source study methods: Quality scores were absent from the junction-only immunoSEQ sequences, so filtering differed. Profiling relied on immunoSEQ multiplex PCR, and the TCRdb table lists in-frame clones only, not all of them. V, J and clone size reflect that table, while D and trimming were determined from the DNA. The sample has some 1,100,000 clones, about four fifths seen once. V was pared by 5 bases and J by 4 bases, with 9 bases of the junction left unmatched. Germline V gene data show CDR1 as SEHNR and CDR2 as FQNEAQ (reference sequence). The CDR3 totals 16 residues. This sequence was found in a man aged 18-30 years in good health. Some clones in this sample may be carry-over from other donors' samples. Sequencing was done on a sample of memory CD4+ T cells from PBMCs. Subset denoted: CD45RA-negative fraction. This chain links TRBV7-9 with TRBJ2-3; TRBD1 matches 10 bases. CDR3 residues: CASSGYGTGDADTQYF. The DNA for the CDR3 is TGTGCCAGCAGCGGATATGGGACAGGGGACGCAGATACGCAGTATTTT.